This T cell receptor (beta chain) was sequenced for a study of vaccination effects on CD4 cells after COVID-19. The method was immunoSEQ multiplex PCR; TCRdb's version includes in-frame clones alone and lacks a portion of them. The sample holds about 39,000 clones, around two thirds seen once. As to this clone: Its antigen remains unidentified.

Culturing for ten to eleven days preceded CD4+ T cell isolation. The cohort was immunized with two doses of either the BNT162b2 or mRNA-1273 vaccine. Trimming took 5 bases from V and 6 from J, leaving 11 bases between them. The CDR3 spans 12 residues. Looked up from germline, CDR1 is SNHLY and CDR2 is FYNNEI. Sequenced material: CD4+ T cells from PBMCs cultured without peptide, taken after COVID-19 vaccination. This TCR derives from a human donor who received a COVID-19 vaccine. The V and J genes are TRBV2 and TRBJ2-7; D is possibly TRBD1 (6 bases). This chain's CDR3 is CASSSQGLEQYF. The CDR3 DNA follows: TGTGCCAGCAGTTCACAGGGTCTCGAGCAGTACTTC.